Many counts were recorded for the clone carrying this T cell receptor (beta chain). Its antigen is not known. These data belong to a study of T cells after yellow fever vaccination. Synthesis of TCR cDNA relied on 5'RACE template switching, which attached a universal primer site and UMIs. TCRdb used MiXCR to reprocess the 5' RACE reads, holding one entry per CDR3 protein. The table shows 600,000 to 750,000 distinct CDR3 sequences, with roughly 12% occurring only once. CDR1 and CDR2 (germline): WSHSY, SAAADI. The V end was cut by 10 bases, the J end by 3 bases, with 10 bases between. The CDR3 is made up of 11 amino acids. Whole-study results and caveats: A faster peak, day 5 versus 15, was reached by the weaker secondary response.

The chain has TRBV10-2 and TRBJ2-7; D is unresolved. The receptor was derived from a man aged 25-45 years who received the YFV17D yellow fever vaccine. This sample comprised PBMCs, obtained on the day of the yellow fever booster vaccination. The CDR3, as DNA: TGCGCCACGAAGAAAAACTACGAGCAGTACTTC. Translating it yields CATKKNYEQYF.